This T cell receptor (beta chain) emerged from a study of OX40 agonist ivuxolimab in advanced cancers. Study in general: Partial responses were achieved by three patients: one hepatocellular carcinoma, two cutaneous melanoma.

The CDR3 sequence is 14 residues long. Per the germline V gene, CDR1 is MDHEN and CDR2 is SYDVKM. V lost 6 bases to trimming and J lost 4 bases, with 16 bases between them. This clone was observed a few times. Assay: immunoSEQ multiplex PCR; the TCRdb copy retains only in-frame clones and omits some. The profile shows around 99,000 clones, around 87% of them singletons. The origin of this receptor is an adult with an advanced solid tumor such as melanoma, head and neck, liver or kidney cancer. J is TRBJ2-7 and V is TRBV28; tentative D call: TRBD1 (5 bases). The sample consisted of CD4+ or CD8+ T cells sorted from blood, taken in a trial of the OX40 agonist ivuxolimab. CDR3 in amino acids: CASSFRVLNYEQYF. CDR3 DNA sequence: TGTGCCAGCAGCTTCAGGGTCCTTAATTACGAGCAGTACTTC.